A few counts support the clone carrying this TCR beta chain. Its matching antigen is unknown. One entry per CDR3 protein results from TCRdb running MiXCR on the reads. The profile shows under 200,000 distinct CDR3 sequences, roughly 22% of them singletons. Trimming pared 5 bases from V and 3 bases from J, leaving 19 bases between. Germline values: CDR1 SEHNR, CDR2 FQNEAQ (reference sequence). This CDR3 is 16 amino acids long. The sample belongs to a study of T cell repertoires in cytomegalovirus infection. Findings and limits, study-wide: HLA-C-restricted CMV clonotypes gave the most frequent clonotype in two of eight donors.

The receptor was isolated from a human donor in good health (CMV status not recorded). Some clones in this sample may be carry-over from other donors' samples. The rearrangement joins TRBV7-9 to TRBJ1-1; no clear D gene. The sample consisted of CD8+ T cells from cultured PBMCs, taken from culture after CMV antigen stimulation. This CDR3 reads CASSQLWAERDTEAFF. In DNA, the CDR3 is TGTGCCAGCAGCCAACTTTGGGCAGAAAGGGACACTGAAGCTTTCTTT.